The rows below give T cell receptor beta chains drawn from one sample of a study of cytotoxic CD8 clonotypes in ibrutinib-treated CLL. Produced via immunoSEQ multiplex PCR; TCRdb's table is partial and in-frame only. Seen here are some 58,000 clones, about three quarters observed once, and the top ten hold around 45%. The input for sequencing was PBMCs, taken after 12 months of ibrutinib treatment. These receptors originate from a human donor with chronic lymphocytic leukemia. Both conserved end residues are part of each CDR3. A D gene is named only where the DNA matches it firmly. Clone size is shown for a subset of rows, as once, few, many or a class of expanded clone.

j_gene: TRBJ1-1
d_gene: .
abundance: few
v_gene: TRBV27
CDR3aa: CASRSRGSYTEAFF
CDR3nt: TGTGCCAGCCGTTCGAGGGGTTCTTACACTGAAGCTTTCTTT

j_gene: TRBJ1-3
d_gene: .
abundance: once
v_gene: TRBV30
CDR3aa: CAWSRLGRGNTIYF
CDR3nt: TGTGCCTGGAGCCGATTGGGCCGAGGAAACACCATATATTTT

j_gene: TRBJ2-7
d_gene: TRBD2
abundance: .
v_gene: TRBV7-2
CDR3aa: CASSPTGGSLRYEQYF
CDR3nt: TGTGCCAGCAGCCCAACCGGGGGGAGCTTACGTTACGAGCAGTACTTC

j_gene: TRBJ2-7
d_gene: TRBD1
abundance: .
v_gene: TRBV27
CDR3aa: CASSFLTGTGSYEQYF
CDR3nt: TGTGCCAGCAGTTTTCTAACCGGGACAGGGAGCTACGAGCAGTACTTC

j_gene: TRBJ2-7
d_gene: .
abundance: .
v_gene: TRBV28
CDR3aa: CASSSRADGYEQYF
CDR3nt: TGTGCCAGCAGTTCTCGGGCTGATGGTTACGAGCAGTACTTC

j_gene: TRBJ2-7
d_gene: .
abundance: .
v_gene: TRBV25-1
CDR3aa: CASSGRIAYEQYF
CDR3nt: TGTGCCAGCAGTGGCCGGATAGCCTACGAGCAGTACTTC

j_gene: TRBJ2-5
d_gene: TRBD2
abundance: .
v_gene: TRBV5-4
CDR3aa: CASSRGLAGAETQYF
CDR3nt: TGTGCCAGCAGCCGGGGACTAGCGGGAGCGGAGACCCAGTACTTC

j_gene: TRBJ2-7
d_gene: TRBD1
abundance: many
v_gene: TRBV11-1
CDR3aa: CASSSGTGRILSYEQYF
CDR3nt: TGTGCCAGCAGCTCCGGGACAGGCCGCATCCTATCCTACGAGCAGTACTTC

j_gene: TRBJ2-7
d_gene: TRBD2
abundance: few
v_gene: TRBV28
CDR3aa: CASSLHTSGRDEQYF
CDR3nt: TGTGCCAGCAGTTTACACACTAGCGGTAGAGACGAGCAGTACTTC

j_gene: TRBJ2-3
d_gene: .
abundance: .
v_gene: TRBV9
CDR3aa: CASSGAPAGWDTQYF
CDR3nt: TGTGCCAGCAGCGGAGCCCCAGCAGGGTGGGATACGCAGTATTTT

j_gene: TRBJ1-5
d_gene: TRBD1
abundance: once
v_gene: TRBV28
CDR3aa: CASSLPGTGGAQPQHF
CDR3nt: TGTGCCAGCAGTTTACCCGGTACAGGGGGAGCTCAGCCCCAGCATTTT

j_gene: TRBJ2-7
d_gene: TRBD2
abundance: .
v_gene: TRBV19
CDR3aa: CASSPKAGNYEQYF
CDR3nt: TGTGCCAGTAGTCCGAAAGCGGGAAACTACGAGCAGTACTTC

j_gene: TRBJ1-4
d_gene: .
abundance: .
v_gene: TRBV27
CDR3aa: CASSPKTGLGMSELFF
CDR3nt: TGTGCCAGCAGTCCCAAAACAGGGTTGGGTATGTCGGAACTGTTTTTT

j_gene: TRBJ1-1
d_gene: .
abundance: .
v_gene: TRBV7-3
CDR3aa: CASSKQMNTEAFF
CDR3nt: TGTGCCAGCAGCAAACAAATGAACACTGAAGCTTTCTTT

j_gene: TRBJ2-5
d_gene: .
abundance: .
v_gene: TRBV5-1
CDR3aa: CASSAGRLGGQETQYF
CDR3nt: TGCGCCAGCAGCGCCGGTCGCCTAGGGGGCCAAGAGACCCAGTACTTC

j_gene: TRBJ2-5
d_gene: .
abundance: .
v_gene: TRBV30
CDR3aa: CAWSGAEETQYF
CDR3nt: TGTGCCTGGAGTGGGGCAGAAGAGACCCAGTACTTC

j_gene: TRBJ2-5
d_gene: TRBD2
abundance: many
v_gene: TRBV2
CDR3aa: CASREREGRETQYF
CDR3nt: TGTGCCAGCAGAGAGCGGGAGGGCCGGGAGACCCAGTACTTC

j_gene: TRBJ2-3
d_gene: TRBD1
abundance: .
v_gene: TRBV6-1
CDR3aa: CASSVDRGTDTQYF
CDR3nt: TGTGCCAGCAGTGTCGACAGGGGTACAGATACGCAGTATTTT

j_gene: TRBJ1-1
d_gene: .
abundance: .
v_gene: TRBV19
CDR3aa: CASSRTWGVGAEAFF
CDR3nt: TGTGCCAGTAGTCGGACGTGGGGTGTTGGCGCTGAAGCTTTCTTT

j_gene: TRBJ2-1
d_gene: .
abundance: .
v_gene: TRBV5-4
CDR3aa: CASSLDVYNEQFF
CDR3nt: TGTGCCAGCAGCTTGGATGTTTACAATGAGCAGTTCTTC

j_gene: TRBJ1-5
d_gene: .
abundance: .
v_gene: TRBV4-1
CDR3aa: CASSHGGPRNQPQHF
CDR3nt: TGCGCCAGCAGCCACGGGGGACCGCGAAATCAGCCCCAGCATTTT

j_gene: TRBJ2-7
d_gene: .
abundance: .
v_gene: TRBV27
CDR3aa: CASKQRAYSSEQYF
CDR3nt: TGTGCCAGCAAACAGAGGGCCTACTCCTCCGAGCAGTACTTC

j_gene: TRBJ2-4
d_gene: TRBD2
abundance: .
v_gene: TRBV6-4
CDR3aa: CASRNSGVAKNIQYF
CDR3nt: TGTGCCAGTAGAAATAGCGGGGTAGCCAAAAACATTCAGTACTTC

j_gene: TRBJ2-4
d_gene: .
abundance: once
v_gene: TRBV28
CDR3aa: CASSLGGLALGNIQYF
CDR3nt: TGTGCCAGCAGTTTAGGAGGACTTGCCTTGGGAAACATTCAGTACTTC

j_gene: TRBJ2-5
d_gene: .
abundance: .
v_gene: TRBV5-1
CDR3aa: CASSFDGYDQETQYF
CDR3nt: TGCGCCAGCAGCTTTGATGGGTACGATCAAGAGACCCAGTACTTC

j_gene: TRBJ2-3
d_gene: TRBD2
abundance: once
v_gene: TRBV4-1
CDR3aa: CASSQEGWNSGSSDTQYF
CDR3nt: TGCGCCAGCAGCCAGGAGGGGTGGAATAGCGGGAGTTCAGATACGCAGTATTTT

j_gene: TRBJ2-1
d_gene: .
abundance: .
v_gene: TRBV7-2
CDR3aa: CASSQGLRPPAQFF
CDR3nt: TGTGCCAGCAGCCAGGGGTTGCGGCCACCCGCTCAGTTCTTC

j_gene: TRBJ1-1
d_gene: .
abundance: .
v_gene: TRBV2
CDR3aa: CASSHRENTEAFF
CDR3nt: TGTGCCAGCAGTCACAGGGAGAACACTGAAGCTTTCTTT